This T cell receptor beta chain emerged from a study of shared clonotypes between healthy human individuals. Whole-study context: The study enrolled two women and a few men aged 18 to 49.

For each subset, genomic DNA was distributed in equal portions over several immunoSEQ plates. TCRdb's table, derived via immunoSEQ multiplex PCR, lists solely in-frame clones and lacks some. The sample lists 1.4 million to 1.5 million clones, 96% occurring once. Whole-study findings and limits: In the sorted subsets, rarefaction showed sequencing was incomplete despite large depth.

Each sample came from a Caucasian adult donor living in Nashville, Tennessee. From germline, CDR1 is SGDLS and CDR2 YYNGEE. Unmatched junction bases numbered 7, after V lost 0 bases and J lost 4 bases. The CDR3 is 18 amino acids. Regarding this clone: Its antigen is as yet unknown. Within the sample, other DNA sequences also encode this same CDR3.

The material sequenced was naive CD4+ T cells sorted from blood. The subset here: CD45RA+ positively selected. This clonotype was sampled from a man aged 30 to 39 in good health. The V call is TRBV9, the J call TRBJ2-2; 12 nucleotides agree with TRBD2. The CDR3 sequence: CASSVVASGRAGTGELFF. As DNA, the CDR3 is TGTGCCAGCAGCGTAGTTGCTAGCGGGAGGGCCGGCACCGGGGAGCTGTTTTTT.